The subject of this entry is one TCR beta chain. What it recognizes is unknown. A much larger clone differs from this one at a single base, so this may be a read error. Amplified TCR beta CDR3 regions came from RNA transcripts. When the TCR CDR3 underwent first-round RT-PCR, the HTBI primer set was used. MiXCR was run by TCRdb on the multiplex PCR reads, yielding one entry per CDR3 protein. Found here are about 400,000 distinct CDR3 sequences, around 14% of them singletons; the top ten hold about 30%. Recently diagnosed hyperthyroidism of less than 2 months' duration affected patients aged 18 to 65. Each diagnosis drew on symptoms, thyroxine, TRAb, thyroid ultrasound and orbital computed tomography findings. The CDR3 consists of 16 residues. Germline CDR1 reads DFQATT; CDR2 reads SNEGSKA (reference sequence). This entry comes from a study of T cells in Graves' hyperthyroidism and ophthalmopathy. General study points: Most thyroid-expanded clonotypes above 0.001 were also found in blood. Ophthalmopathy, which appeared later, was predicted by the model a median 6.5 months before onset.

The specimen was blood. This receptor was obtained from a woman younger than 45 with Graves' hyperthyroidism. This chain connects TRBV20-1 to TRBJ2-2, with 10 bases fitting TRBD2. The CDR3 nucleotides are TGCAGTGCTAGAGATAGCAGCGGGAGGGACACCGGGGAGCTGTCTTTT. This encodes CSARDSSGRDTGELSF.